This record looks at one TCR beta chain sequence and its context. The antigen is not known. This entry is derived from a study of blood T cells in healthy people across ages. Overall study results and limits: Strongly correlated with naive T cell percentage was TCR beta diversity.

PCR was performed a second time for roughly 7 to 11 cycles using a sample-barcoded 5' primer and a J-beta primer mix. One entry per CDR3 protein results from TCRdb running MiXCR on the 5' RACE reads. The table records hundreds of thousands of distinct CDR3 sequences, about 42% of them present only once. The CDR3 is 14 residues long. V shed 7 bases, J shed 0 bases, and the junction held 5 bases outside the gene matches. CDR1 and CDR2 (germline): SQVTM, ANQGSEA. The sample comprised blood. This sequence joins TRBV29-1 and TRBJ2-2, with 7 bases lining up with TRBD2. This sequence was found in a man aged 55 to 70 in good health. CDR3 DNA: TGCAGCGCGCATCTAGCGGCGAACACCGGGGAGCTGTTTTTT. Amino acid sequence: CSAHLAANTGELFF.